The clone carrying this T cell receptor beta chain has ten or more counts. Its target is not known. CDR3 size: 15 residues. V lost 1 base and J 3 bases, leaving 12 bases between the germline ends. Germline V CDR1 and CDR2: DFQATT, SNEGSKA (reference sequence). This specimen belongs to a study of T-cell reconstitution after alpha-beta-depleted transplantation in children. The study, taken as a whole, reports: Reported findings indicate that, about two months after transplant, alpha-beta T cells came from several hundred expanded clones, which were derived from non-depleted graft cells. When one year had passed after transplant, most T-cell counts and diversity came from newly produced T cells. Recipient T cells and thymic progenitors that survived were the source of the high TCRbeta diversity seen at day 60 in some patients.

It was with unique molecular identifiers that the TCRbeta library was prepared. MiXCR was run by TCRdb on the PCR reads, yielding one entry per CDR3 protein. The table includes roughly 240,000 distinct CDR3 sequences, around 8% detected once. This specimen consisted of PBMCs, mostly from graft donor cells, obtained 180 days after TCRalphabeta/CD19-depleted stem cell transplant. The clonotype comes from a male patient younger than 18 who had a stem cell transplant for acute lymphoblastic leukemia, so the T cells may come from the graft donor. The V and J genes are TRBV20-1 and TRBJ2-2; weak D call: TRBD2 (6 bases). The CDR3 DNA reads TGCAGTGCTAGAGGAGCTAGCGTGGACACCGGGGAGCTGTTTTTT. Its translation is CSARGASVDTGELFF.